This is a list of T cell receptor beta chains from one sample in a study of T-cell memory formation after mild COVID-19. A single record per CDR3 protein comes from TCRdb applying MiXCR to the 5' RACE reads. Here the sample spans under 200,000 distinct CDR3 sequences, roughly 28% being singletons. The sample consisted of PBMCs or a T cell subset sorted from them (not recorded which). The receptors derive from an adult woman who had mild COVID-19 (a few samples of this study predate the infection). Cell type and time point are not known. Each CDR3 is given with its conserved first and last residue. D genes are given only for firm matches. The listing skips clone size in some rows; elsewhere it reads once, few, many or a size class.

d_call: NA; j_call: TRBJ2-6; v_call: TRBV11-3; clone_size: NA; cdr3_nt: TGTGCCAGCAGCCGCCCCGGACAGAACTCTGGGGCCAACGTCCTGACTTTC; cdr3_aa: CASSRPGQNSGANVLTF
d_call: NA; j_call: TRBJ2-7; v_call: TRBV18; clone_size: NA; cdr3_nt: TGTGCCAGCTCAGGCACGACCGGGATCTCCTACGAGCAGTACTTC; cdr3_aa: CASSGTTGISYEQYF
d_call: TRBD1; j_call: TRBJ2-7; v_call: TRBV5-5; clone_size: NA; cdr3_nt: TGTGCCAGCAGCATCGGACAGGGGGACTACGAGCAGTACTTC; cdr3_aa: CASSIGQGDYEQYF
d_call: TRBD1; j_call: TRBJ2-1; v_call: TRBV6-2/TRBV6-3; clone_size: few; cdr3_nt: TGTGCCAGCAGCCTTGACAGGGGTAGAATGAATGAGCAGTTCTTC; cdr3_aa: CASSLDRGRMNEQFF
d_call: NA; j_call: TRBJ2-7; v_call: TRBV5-5; clone_size: NA; cdr3_nt: TGTGCCAGCAGCCCGCGGGCGAGCAACCCCTACGAGCAGTACTTC; cdr3_aa: CASSPRASNPYEQYF
d_call: NA; j_call: TRBJ2-7; v_call: TRBV2; clone_size: NA; cdr3_nt: TGTGCCAGCAGTGAACCAGGAGACCTCTACGAGCAGTACTTC; cdr3_aa: CASSEPGDLYEQYF
d_call: TRBD1; j_call: TRBJ2-1; v_call: TRBV18; clone_size: few; cdr3_nt: TGTGCCAGCTCACAGAGACAGGGAAGGAGCTCCTACAATGAGCAGTTCTTC; cdr3_aa: CASSQRQGRSSYNEQFF
d_call: TRBD2; j_call: TRBJ2-1; v_call: TRBV25-1; clone_size: few; cdr3_nt: TGTGCCAGCAATGGGGAGCTAGCGGGAGGTAAGGATGAGCAGTTCTTC; cdr3_aa: CASNGELAGGKDEQFF
d_call: TRBD2; j_call: TRBJ2-3; v_call: TRBV10-3; clone_size: few; cdr3_nt: TGTGCCATCATGGGCAGCGGGATGGGGAATACGCAGTATTTT; cdr3_aa: CAIMGSGMGNTQYF
d_call: TRBD2; j_call: TRBJ2-3; v_call: TRBV29-1; clone_size: few; cdr3_nt: TGCAGCGTTGAAGAAGGGACTAGCGGGTTCCCCCTTCCCACAGATACGCAGTATTTT; cdr3_aa: CSVEEGTSGFPLPTDTQYF
d_call: NA; j_call: TRBJ1-4; v_call: TRBV9; clone_size: NA; cdr3_nt: TGTGCCAGCGCCGGTGTTAATGAAAAACTGTTTTTT; cdr3_aa: CASAGVNEKLFF
d_call: TRBD1; j_call: TRBJ2-1; v_call: TRBV12-3/TRBV12-4; clone_size: NA; cdr3_nt: TGTGCCAGCAGTCGGACAGGAGAGCAGTTCTTC; cdr3_aa: CASSRTGEQFF
d_call: NA; j_call: TRBJ2-3; v_call: TRBV9; clone_size: few; cdr3_nt: TGTGCCAGCAGCGTAGATCTAGATACGCAGTATTTT; cdr3_aa: CASSVDLDTQYF
d_call: NA; j_call: TRBJ2-2; v_call: TRBV6-2/TRBV6-3; clone_size: NA; cdr3_nt: TGTGCCAGCAGCCACCTCCGATCAACAGGGCCCGGGGAGCTGTTTTTT; cdr3_aa: CASSHLRSTGPGELFF
d_call: NA; j_call: TRBJ1-5; v_call: TRBV6-1; clone_size: NA; cdr3_nt: TGTGCCAGCAGTGAAGCGGGACCGGCGGGTCAGCCCCAGCATTTT; cdr3_aa: CASSEAGPAGQPQHF
d_call: NA; j_call: TRBJ1-4; v_call: TRBV7-8; clone_size: NA; cdr3_nt: TGTGCCAGCAGCTTGTCGTCAGGGTCGTCCGGAAAACTGTTTTTT; cdr3_aa: CASSLSSGSSGKLFF
d_call: TRBD2; j_call: TRBJ2-1; v_call: TRBV20-1; clone_size: NA; cdr3_nt: TGCAGTGCACGGACTAGCGGGAGATCGTACAATGAGCAGTTCTTC; cdr3_aa: CSARTSGRSYNEQFF
d_call: TRBD1; j_call: TRBJ2-7; v_call: TRBV7-9; clone_size: NA; cdr3_nt: TGTGCCAGCAGCTTACCGGGACAGGGGGACTACGAGCAGTACTTC; cdr3_aa: CASSLPGQGDYEQYF
d_call: TRBD1; j_call: TRBJ2-7; v_call: TRBV28; clone_size: NA; cdr3_nt: TGTGCCAGCAGCCTTGGGGCGTGGGACAGGTCTCACGAGCAGTACTTC; cdr3_aa: CASSLGAWDRSHEQYF
d_call: NA; j_call: TRBJ1-6; v_call: TRBV12-3/TRBV12-4; clone_size: NA; cdr3_nt: TGTGCCAGCAGTAGGGGGGTAGCGCCCCTCCACTTT; cdr3_aa: CASSRGVAPLHF
d_call: TRBD2; j_call: TRBJ2-3; v_call: TRBV20-1; clone_size: few; cdr3_nt: TGCAGTGCTAGAGGACTAGCGGTTACAGATACGCAGTATTTT; cdr3_aa: CSARGLAVTDTQYF
d_call: NA; j_call: TRBJ2-2; v_call: TRBV2; clone_size: NA; cdr3_nt: TGTGCCAGCAGTGTAGGACGGAACACCGGGGAGCTGTTTTTT; cdr3_aa: CASSVGRNTGELFF
d_call: NA; j_call: TRBJ1-2; v_call: TRBV4-2; clone_size: NA; cdr3_nt: TGTGCCAGCAGCCAAGGGGACGATTTAACAGCTAACTATGGCTACACCTTC; cdr3_aa: CASSQGDDLTANYGYTF
d_call: TRBD2; j_call: TRBJ2-1; v_call: TRBV7-7; clone_size: few; cdr3_nt: TGTGCCAGCAGCCCCTACCTCGGGCTAGCGGGGGAAAATGAGCAGTTCTTC; cdr3_aa: CASSPYLGLAGENEQFF
d_call: NA; j_call: TRBJ2-7; v_call: TRBV4-3; clone_size: few; cdr3_nt: TGCGCCAGCAGCCAACAACGGACCGGAGGGCCTTCCGTTCTTGGCTCCTACGAGCAGTACTTC; cdr3_aa: CASSQQRTGGPSVLGSYEQYF
d_call: NA; j_call: TRBJ2-6; v_call: TRBV3-1; clone_size: many; cdr3_nt: TGTGCCAGCAGCCAAGTCGTAGGCTCTGGGGCCAACGTCCTGACTTTC; cdr3_aa: CASSQVVGSGANVLTF
d_call: NA; j_call: TRBJ2-2; v_call: TRBV12-3/TRBV12-4; clone_size: many; cdr3_nt: TGTGCCAGCAGTTTGGGCCTCACCGGGGAGCTGTTTTTT; cdr3_aa: CASSLGLTGELFF
d_call: NA; j_call: TRBJ2-2; v_call: TRBV29-1; clone_size: NA; cdr3_nt: TGCAGCGTTGGCGCGCCAGTCGCCGGGGAGCTGTTTTTT; cdr3_aa: CSVGAPVAGELFF
d_call: TRBD1; j_call: TRBJ1-2; v_call: TRBV5-1; clone_size: NA; cdr3_nt: TGCGCCAGCAGCCGGGACAGGGCCCTTGAGGGCTACACCTTC; cdr3_aa: CASSRDRALEGYTF